These 15 T cell receptor beta chains originate from one sample sequenced in a study of cytomegalovirus exposure and HLA in healthy donors. Generated by immunoSEQ multiplex PCR, the TCRdb table keeps only in-frame clones and is missing some. Among about 79,000 clones listed, 90% to 95% were seen once. The sequencing sample was made of PBMCs. The receptors derive from a young woman in good health and CMV-seronegative.

The gene calls are TRBV4-3 and TRBJ2-1; 13 positions match TRBD2. Unmatched junction bases numbered 5, after V lost 1 base and J lost 8 bases. This CDR3 comprises 16 residues. CDR1 is LGHNA, CDR2 YSLEER, per germline. The CDR3 DNA reads as TGCGCCAGCAGCCAAGGGACTAGCGGGGGAGGGTATGAGCAGTTCTTC. It specifies CASSQGTSGGGYEQFF.

The rearrangement joins TRBV28 to TRBJ1-2, with D unclear. V was pared by 6 bases and J by 4 bases, with 18 bases between. The germline CDR1 and CDR2 sequences are MDHEN and SYDVKM. This CDR3 is built from 15 residues. The CDR3 protein is CASSMGDPEVYGYTF. In DNA, the CDR3 is TGTGCCAGCAGCATGGGCGATCCGGAGGTCTATGGCTACACCTTC.

The CDR3 DNA reads as TGTGCCAGTAGTATTGGGCCGACGAACACTGAAGCTTTCTTT. Its translation is CASSIGPTNTEAFF. J is TRBJ1-1 and V is TRBV19; the D is unclear. Trimming pared 3 bases from V and 1 base from J, leaving 9 bases between. CDR1 is LNHDA, CDR2 SQIVND, per germline (reference sequence). The CDR3 extends over 14 amino acids.

The V gene is TRBV7-2, the J gene TRBJ1-3, with D hard to call. The CDR3 covers 16 residues. With 5 bases removed from V and 4 bases from J, the gap between germline ends came to 18 bases. In germline, CDR1 is SGHTA, CDR2 FQGNSA. CDR3 sequence (DNA): TGTGCCAGCAGCCCACTACGATGGCTTGCCGGAAACACCATATATTTT. It is translated as CASSPLRWLAGNTIYF.

The chain links TRBV11-2 to TRBJ2-5, with 10 nucleotides matching TRBD1. In germline, CDR1 is SGHAT, CDR2 FQNNGV. V dropped 6 bases and J dropped 1; count of bases not matched to a gene: 8. The CDR3 contains 16 residues. The CDR3 nucleotides read TGTGCCAGCAGGGCGAGGGGACAGGGGATCCAAGAGACCCAGTACTTC. Translated, it gives CASRARGQGIQETQYF.

V is TRBV30 and J is TRBJ2-3; 7 nucleotides line up with TRBD2. The CDR3 extends over 14 amino acids. V was clipped by 3 bases and J by 4 bases; unmatched bases: 7. From germline, CDR1 is GTSNPN and CDR2 SVGIG (reference sequence). CDR3 DNA sequence: TGTGCCTGGAGGGTCGGAGCGGGACCAGATACGCAGTATTTT. Amino acid sequence: CAWRVGAGPDTQYF.

The rearrangement joins TRBV7-9 to TRBJ2-1; 9 bases match TRBD2. From germline, CDR1 is SEHNR and CDR2 FQNEAQ (reference sequence). The CDR3 covers 16 residues. Unmatched junction bases numbered 8, after V lost 4 bases and J lost 4 bases. The CDR3 reads CASSSPGLALYNEQFF. The CDR3 nucleotides read TGTGCCAGCAGCTCGCCAGGACTAGCGTTATACAATGAGCAGTTCTTC.

J is TRBJ2-3 and V is TRBV4-3, with TRBD2 as a possible D gene (6 bases). From germline, CDR1 is LGHNA and CDR2 YSLEER. V was clipped by 8 bases and J by 2 bases, with 11 bases between them. CDR3 length equals 13 residues. This CDR3 is CASGRGTTDTQYF. DNA for the CDR3: TGCGCCAGCGGACGGGGGACCACAGATACGCAGTATTTT.

V gene TRBV12-5 combines with J gene TRBJ2-2, with TRBD2 as a possible D gene (5 bases). V was pared by 5 bases and J by 10 bases, with 11 bases between. The germline V gene has CDR1 LGHNT and CDR2 FRNRAP. The CDR3 is 12 residues long. CDR3 loop: CASGEGQAELFF. The CDR3 bases are TGTGCTAGTGGTGAGGGTCAGGCGGAGCTGTTTTTT.

As to this clone: Its ends do not fully match the called genes, so a read error is possible. The rearrangement uses TRBV16 and TRBJ2-4, with D unclear. In germline, CDR1 is KGHSY, CDR2 FQNENV. The CDR3 is made up of 12 amino acids. The chain's CDR3 is CASSQSVWPGIF. As DNA, the CDR3 is TGTGCCAGCAGCCAATCGGTCTGGCCAGGAATATTC.

The CDR3 sequence: CASRGGTLHTGELFF. The CDR3 DNA reads as TGTGCCAGCAGAGGAGGGACTCTCCACACCGGGGAGCTGTTTTTT. This chain links TRBV7-6 with TRBJ2-2; D perhaps matches TRBD2 (6 bases). The CDR3 is made up of 15 amino acids. Germline V gene data show CDR1 as SGHVS and CDR2 as FNYEAQ. Trimming took off 6 bases at V and 3 bases at J, with 14 bases between the two ends.

This rearrangement joins TRBV25-1 to TRBJ1-2, with D uncertain. Germline V gene data show CDR1 as MGHDK and CDR2 as SYGVNS. CDR3 length equals 11 residues. Trimming pared 3 bases from V and 4 bases from J, leaving 3 bases between. CDR3 region: CASSDGYGYTF. Written as DNA, the CDR3 is TGTGCCAGCAGTGACGGCTATGGCTACACCTTC.

The chain links TRBV25-1 to TRBJ1-1; 7 bases fit TRBD1. Germline values: CDR1 MGHDK, CDR2 SYGVNS. V shed 2 bases, J shed 9 bases, and the junction held 6 bases outside the gene matches. The length of the CDR3 is 13 residues. CDR3 protein: CASSERTGRQAFF. CDR3 nucleotides: TGTGCCAGCAGTGAAAGGACAGGCAGACAAGCTTTCTTT.

The chain couples TRBV6-1 to TRBJ2-5; 12 nucleotides line up with TRBD2. This CDR3 comprises 17 residues. V was clipped by 2 bases and J by 2 bases; unmatched bases: 6. Germline CDR1 MNHNS, CDR2 SASEGT. The CDR3 loop reads CASSEYGLAGFQETQYF. The CDR3, as DNA: TGTGCCAGCAGTGAATATGGACTAGCGGGGTTTCAAGAGACCCAGTACTTC.

This clone was seen a single time. The chain uses TRBV7-9 and TRBJ2-5, with 10 bases identical to TRBD2. The V segment lost 5 bases and the J segment 2 bases; nucleotides outside the gene matches: 2. There are 14 residues in the CDR3. Germline CDR1 SEHNR, CDR2 FQNEAQ (reference sequence). CDR3 coding DNA: TGTGCCAGCAGCCAACTAGCGGGGCAAGAGACCCAGTACTTC. Its translation is CASSQLAGQETQYF.